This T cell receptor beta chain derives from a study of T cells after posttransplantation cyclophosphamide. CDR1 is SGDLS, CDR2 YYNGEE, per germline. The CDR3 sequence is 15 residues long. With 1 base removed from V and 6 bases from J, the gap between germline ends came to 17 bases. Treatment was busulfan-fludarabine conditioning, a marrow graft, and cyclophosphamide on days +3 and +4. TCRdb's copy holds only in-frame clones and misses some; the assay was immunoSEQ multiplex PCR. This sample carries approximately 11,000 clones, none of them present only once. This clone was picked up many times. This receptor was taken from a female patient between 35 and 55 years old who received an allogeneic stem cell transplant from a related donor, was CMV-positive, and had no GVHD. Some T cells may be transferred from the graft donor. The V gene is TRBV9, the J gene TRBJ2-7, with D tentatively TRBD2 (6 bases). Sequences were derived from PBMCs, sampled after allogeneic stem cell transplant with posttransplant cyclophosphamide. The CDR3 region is CASSVQEGSTGEQYF. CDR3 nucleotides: TGTGCCAGCAGCGTACAGGAGGGATCTACAGGCGAGCAGTACTTC.